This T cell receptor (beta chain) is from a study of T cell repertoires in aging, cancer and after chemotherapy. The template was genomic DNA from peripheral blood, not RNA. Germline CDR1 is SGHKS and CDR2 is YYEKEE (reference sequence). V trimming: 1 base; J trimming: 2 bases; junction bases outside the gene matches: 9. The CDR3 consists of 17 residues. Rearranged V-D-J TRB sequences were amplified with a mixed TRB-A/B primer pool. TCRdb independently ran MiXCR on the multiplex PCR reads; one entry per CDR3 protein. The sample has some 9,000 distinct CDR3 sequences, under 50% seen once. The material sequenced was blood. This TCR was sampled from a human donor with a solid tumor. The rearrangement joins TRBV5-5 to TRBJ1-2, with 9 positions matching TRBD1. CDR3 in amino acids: CASSLIPGTGLNYGYTF. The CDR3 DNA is TGTGCCAGCAGCTTGATCCCAGGGACAGGGCTCAACTATGGCTACACCTTC. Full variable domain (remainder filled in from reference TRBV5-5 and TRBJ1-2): DAGVTQSPTHLIKTRGQQVTLRCSPISGHKSVSWYQQVLGQGPQFIFQYYEKEERGRGNFPDRFSARQFPNYSSELNVNALLLGDSALYLCASSLIPGTGLNYGYTFGSGTRLTVV.